Below, 3 T cell receptor beta chains from the same sample are listed, as sequenced in a study of shared clonotypes between healthy human individuals. TCRdb's table, derived via immunoSEQ multiplex PCR, lists solely in-frame clones and lacks some. Of around 2.5 million clones detected, roughly 93% appear once; the ten largest clones hold roughly 0.39%. Sample: naive CD4+ T cells from PBMCs. The subset denotes: CD45RA+ positively selected. These receptors all come from a man aged 18 to 30 in good health. Some clones in this sample may be carry-over from other donors' samples.

The chain recombines TRBV30 with TRBJ2-7; the match to TRBD2 covers 8 bases. CDR1 is GTSNPN and CDR2 is SVGIG in the germline V gene (reference sequence). The CDR3 has 17 amino acids. V gave up 0 bases and J gave up 6 bases; unmatched junction bases: 16. The CDR3 sequence: CAWSVGGVAGLGAEQYF. The CDR3 region has the DNA TGTGCCTGGAGTGTCGGCGGGGTAGCGGGACTGGGGGCCGAGCAGTACTTC.

The rearrangement links TRBV7-9 to TRBJ2-1; D unclear. The CDR3 is 13 amino acids. The V and J ends lost 6 bases and 9 bases respectively, with 15 bases between them. The germline V gene has CDR1 SEHNR and CDR2 FQNEAQ (reference sequence). CDR3 in amino acids: CASSTPSAREQFF. The CDR3 coding sequence is TGTGCCAGCAGTACACCCTCAGCACGTGAGCAGTTCTTC.

V gene TRBV4-2 combines with J gene TRBJ1-1, with D possibly being TRBD1 (6 bases). Trimming stripped 1 base from V and 5 bases from J, with 14 bases between. The CDR3 runs to 15 residues. The V gene's germline CDR1 is LGHNA and CDR2 YNFKEQ. CDR3 region: CASSQGSDRGTEAFF. CDR3 DNA: TGTGCCAGCAGCCAAGGATCGGACAGAGGGACTGAAGCTTTCTTT.